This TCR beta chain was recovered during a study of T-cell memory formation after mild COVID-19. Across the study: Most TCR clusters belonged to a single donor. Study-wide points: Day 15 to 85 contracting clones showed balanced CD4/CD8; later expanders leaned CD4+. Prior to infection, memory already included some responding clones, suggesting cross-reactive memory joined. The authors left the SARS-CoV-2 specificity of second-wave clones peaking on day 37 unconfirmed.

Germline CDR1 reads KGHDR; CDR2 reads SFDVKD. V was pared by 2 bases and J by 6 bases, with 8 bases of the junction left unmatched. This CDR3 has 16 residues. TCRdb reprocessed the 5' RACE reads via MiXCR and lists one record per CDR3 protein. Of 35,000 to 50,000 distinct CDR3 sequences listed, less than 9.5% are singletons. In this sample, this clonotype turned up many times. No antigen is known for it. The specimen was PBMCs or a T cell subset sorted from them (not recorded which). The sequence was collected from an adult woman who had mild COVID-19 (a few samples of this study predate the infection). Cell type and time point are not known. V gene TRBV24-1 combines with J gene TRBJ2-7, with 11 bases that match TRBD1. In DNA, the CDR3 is TGTGCCACCAGTGATTCCCCCTGGACAGGGGGCGGCGAGCAGTACTTC. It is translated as CATSDSPWTGGGEQYF.